The next 7 T cell receptor beta chains were all read from a single sample in a study of T cells in Graves' hyperthyroidism and ophthalmopathy. TCR beta CDR3 regions were amplified from RNA transcripts. First-round RT-PCR targeting the TCR CDR3 was performed with the HTBI primer set. TCRdb re-called the multiplex PCR reads through MiXCR, storing one row per CDR3 protein. The table shows hundreds of thousands of distinct CDR3 sequences, with 12% to 15% occurring only once. Sequencing was done on a sample of blood. The receptors here all came from a woman under 30 with Graves' hyperthyroidism.

This clonotype was recorded at least ten times. The chain recombines TRBV12-3 or TRBV12-4 with TRBJ1-5; 9 positions match TRBD1. V shed 6 bases and J 7 bases; nucleotides not matched to a gene: 7. The CDR3 totals 14 residues. CDR3 nucleotide sequence: TGTGCCAGCAGCCTACAGGGGGCTGGACAGCCCCAGCATTTT. This encodes CASSLQGAGQPQHF.

This clonotype has at least ten counts. The V call is TRBV29-1, the J call TRBJ2-3; 10 nucleotides align to TRBD1. V gave up 7 bases and J gave up 1 base; unmatched junction bases: 5. From germline, CDR1 is SQVTM and CDR2 ANQGSEA. This CDR3 is built from 14 residues. The CDR3 coding sequence is TGCAGCGGGGGGGACAGGGGACGCACAGATACGCAGTATTTT. Residues: CSGGDRGRTDTQYF.

This clonotype was counted ten times or more. V usage is TRBV5-1 and J usage is TRBJ1-4, with 9 bases matching TRBD1. Trimming cost V 0 bases and J 5 bases; bases outside gene matches: 5. The CDR3 sequence is 16 residues long. Germline V gives CDR1 SGHRS, CDR2 YFSETQ. The CDR3 spells CASSLGGQGINEKLFF. Written as DNA, the CDR3 is TGCGCCAGCAGCTTGGGAGGACAGGGGATAAATGAAAAACTGTTTTTT.

This clonotype was detected only a few times. This chain connects TRBV11-2 to TRBJ2-2; D is uncertain. The V and J ends lost 2 bases and 3 bases respectively, with 10 bases between them. CDR1 is SGHAT, CDR2 FQNNGV, per germline. The CDR3 length is 15 residues. The CDR3 DNA sequence: TGTGCCAGCAGCTTATACGGTCGGGACACCGGGGAGCTGTTTTTT. It is translated as CASSLYGRDTGELFF.

This chain uses TRBV7-2 with TRBJ2-1; D is unresolved. Trimming took off 6 bases at V and 6 bases at J, with 15 bases between the two ends. The CDR3 contains 14 residues. Germline assignment: CDR1 SGHTA and CDR2 FQGNSA. DNA of the CDR3: TGTGCCAGCAGGGGCGGCGTTTTGGGCAATGAGCAGTTCTTC. Its translation: CASRGGVLGNEQFF.

V and J are TRBV6-5 and TRBJ2-1, with 11 nucleotides matching TRBD2. CDR3 length: 14 residues. CDR1 MNHEY and CDR2 SVGAGI come from the germline V gene. The V and J ends lost 0 bases and 10 bases, in that order; junction bases with no gene match: 2. CDR3 loop: CASSYSLAGGEQFF. The CDR3 DNA reads TGTGCCAGCAGTTACTCGCTAGCGGGAGGAGAGCAGTTCTTC.

The CDR3 is CASSATGQGTQYF. CDR3 DNA sequence: TGTGCCAGCAGCGCGACCGGACAGGGCACGCAGTATTTT. The chain joins TRBV7-2 to TRBJ2-3, with TRBD1 identical over 8 bases. CDR1 and CDR2 from the germline V gene are SGHTA and FQGNSA. The ends lost 5 bases at V and 9 bases at J; junction bases unmatched: 7. The CDR3 runs to 13 residues.